These 14 T cell receptor beta chains came from one sample sequenced in a study of T cell responses to AZD1222 COVID-19 vaccine. Sequencing was performed with immunoSEQ multiplex PCR; in TCRdb, only in-frame clones are kept and a portion is missing. The sample yields roughly 100,000 clones, 85% to 90% seen once. The specimen was peripheral blood, collected 28 days after the second AZD1222 dose. These receptors all come from an adult who received the AZD1222 COVID-19 vaccine.

As regards this clone: One junction end does not reproduce the germline sequence, and a read error may be involved. The J gene is TRBJ2-5, the V gene TRBV5-1; the D gene is possibly TRBD1 (6 bases). The germline V gene has CDR1 SGHRS and CDR2 YFSETQ. The CDR3 consists of 15 residues. CDR3 amino acids: CASRLGATPGETQYF. CDR3 bases: TGCGCCAGCAGGTTGGGGGCGACCCCAGGGGAGACCCAGTACTTC.

V usage is TRBV24-1 and J usage is TRBJ1-5, with D perhaps TRBD1 (5 bases). The V end was cut by 9 bases, the J end by 0 bases, with 11 bases between. CDR1 KGHDR and CDR2 SFDVKD come from the germline V gene. CDR3 length: 14 residues. In DNA, the CDR3 is TGTGCCACCGGGGGACCCACTAGCAATCAGCCCCAGCATTTT. This codes for CATGGPTSNQPQHF.

Comment on this clone: The sample holds other DNA sequences that translate to the same CDR3. This chain links TRBV28 with TRBJ2-7; tentative D call: TRBD2 (5 bases). Trimming removed 2 bases from V and 2 bases from J, with 7 bases in between. This CDR3 has 13 residues. CDR1 and CDR2 (germline): MDHEN, SYDVKM. CDR3 coding DNA: TGTGCCAGCAGTTTACGGGGAACCTACGAGCAGTACTTC. Its protein product is CASSLRGTYEQYF.

The rearrangement links TRBV10-3 to TRBJ1-4; unclear D gene. CDR3 size: 15 residues. With 0 bases removed from V and 2 bases from J, the gap between germline ends came to 7 bases. From germline, CDR1 is ENHRY and CDR2 SYGVKD. CDR3 DNA sequence: TGTGCCATCAGTGAGTCGGGAGGGACTAATGAAAAACTGTTTTTT. Protein product: CAISESGGTNEKLFF.

The chain has TRBV7-9 and TRBJ2-3; D uncertain. Germline V CDR1 and CDR2: SEHNR, FQNEAQ (reference sequence). This CDR3 comprises 14 residues. V lost 4 bases, J lost 5 bases, and 13 bases lay in between. For the CDR3, the DNA is TGTGCCAGCAGCTCAACCCGGACGGTAGATACGCAGTATTTT. Residues: CASSSTRTVDTQYF.

V gene TRBV19 combines with J gene TRBJ1-5, with unresolved D. The germline V gene encodes CDR1 LNHDA and CDR2 SQIVND (reference sequence). V lost 5 bases to trimming and J lost 0 bases, with 11 bases between them. The CDR3 runs 15 residues. The CDR3 protein is CASSPQANSNQPQHF. For the CDR3, the DNA is TGTGCCAGTAGTCCCCAGGCTAATAGCAATCAGCCCCAGCATTTT. Supplemented by reference TRBV19 and TRBJ1-5, the full variable domain reads DGGITQSPKYLFRKEGQNVTLSCEQNLNHDAMYWYRQDPGQGLRLIYYSQIVNDFQKGDIAEGYSVSREKKESFPLTVTSAQKNPTAFYLCASSPQANSNQPQHFGDGTRLSIL.

This rearrangement joins TRBV28 to TRBJ1-5; D is uncertain. The V end lost 5 bases, the J end lost 3 bases, and 11 bases lay between the germline ends. This CDR3 has 14 amino acids. In germline, CDR1 is MDHEN, CDR2 SYDVKM. In DNA, the CDR3 is TGTGCCAGCAGTCCTCTTGAAACCAATCAGCCCCAGCATTTT. This sequence encodes CASSPLETNQPQHF. Full variable domain (rest looked up from reference TRBV28 and TRBJ1-5): DVKVTQSSRYLVKRTGEKVFLECVQDMDHENMFWYRQDPGLGLRLIYFSYDVKMKEKGDIPEGYSVSREKKERFSLILESASTNQTSMYLCASSPLETNQPQHFGDGTRLSIL.

V and J are TRBV7-9 and TRBJ2-3; no definite D call. Germline lookup yields CDR1 SEHNR and CDR2 FQNEAQ (reference sequence). The CDR3 has 11 residues. Trimming took off 3 bases at V and 6 bases at J, with 4 bases between the two ends. The CDR3 DNA follows: TGTGCCAGCAGCTTCTCCGATACGCAGTATTTT. The encoded protein is CASSFSDTQYF.

This clone was observed once. This chain links TRBV7-8 with TRBJ2-3, with 10 bases matching TRBD1. The V segment lost 2 bases and the J segment 3 bases; nucleotides outside the gene matches: 11. CDR3 size: 18 residues. Germline V gives CDR1 SGHVS, CDR2 FQNEAQ. The CDR3, as DNA: TGTGCCAGCAGCTTATCCCCACCGACAGGGGGCAGGACAGATACGCAGTATTTT. Translation: CASSLSPPTGGRTDTQYF.

The CDR3 reads CASSYGFSRGSPDTQYF. The CDR3 nucleotides are TGTGCCAGCAGTTACGGATTCTCAAGGGGCTCACCAGATACGCAGTATTTT. The chain combines TRBV6-2 or TRBV6-3 with TRBJ2-3; D perhaps matches TRBD1 (5 bases). V was pared by 2 bases and J by 4 bases, with 19 bases between. The germline gives CDR1 MNHEY, CDR2 SVGEGT. The CDR3 length is 17 residues.

The chain has TRBV10-3 and TRBJ1-6; D unclear. CDR1 and CDR2 (germline): ENHRY, SYGVKD. V dropped 3 bases and J dropped 7 bases, with 7 bases sitting between them. The CDR3 spans 13 residues. In DNA form, the CDR3 reads TGTGCCATCAGTGACACGGCAAATTCACCCCTCCACTTT. Protein sequence: CAISDTANSPLHF.

V is TRBV7-8 and J is TRBJ1-2; D is perhaps TRBD1 (5 bases). CDR3 length equals 15 residues. The V gene lost 3 bases and the J gene lost 5 bases, with 16 bases spanning the gap. Germline assignment: CDR1 SGHVS and CDR2 FQNEAQ. CDR3 region: CASSFTRGEGYGYTF. The CDR3 bases are TGTGCCAGCAGCTTTACTAGGGGAGAAGGATATGGCTACACCTTC.

The J gene is TRBJ2-5, the V gene TRBV18; 8 nucleotides agree with TRBD2. The V gene end was trimmed by 6 bases and the J gene end by 4 bases; junction bases not matched to a gene: 13. The CDR3 consists of 16 residues. Germline V CDR1 and CDR2: KGHSH, LQKENI. CDR3 amino acids: CASSSWGAGAVETQYF. The CDR3 coding sequence is TGTGCCAGCTCCTCTTGGGGAGCGGGAGCCGTAGAGACCCAGTACTTC.

The chain uses TRBV19 and TRBJ1-5; TRBD1 aligns across 10 bases. Losses at the gene ends were 4 bases for V and 9 bases for J; bases not matched to a gene: 6. There are 14 residues in the CDR3. Germline CDR1 LNHDA, CDR2 SQIVND (reference sequence). The chain's CDR3 is CASSTRTGGLPQHF. The CDR3 DNA is TGTGCCAGTAGTACCCGGACAGGGGGTCTGCCCCAGCATTTT.